Detailed here is one T cell receptor (beta chain). Antigen: not known. The cDNA had a unique molecular identifier and a template-switch universal primer site. TCRdb re-analysed the 5' RACE reads in MiXCR, keeping a single row per CDR3 protein. The repertoire holds around 340,000 distinct CDR3 sequences, with around 9.7% as singletons. The source of the sample is a study of identical twins. Study-wide results and caveats: Low generation-probability sequences were in excess among twin-shared out-of-frame alpha sequences. Cross-sectional statistical analysis was relied on for the conclusions, without the same donors being followed. Cord blood beta clonotypes present at high abundance carried fewer insertions; no such pattern appeared in memory repertoires.

CDR3 length: 13 amino acids. With V trimmed by 6 bases and J by 7 bases, 6 bases remained unmatched. The V gene's germline CDR1 is SGHRS and CDR2 YFSETQ. The chain recombines TRBV5-1 with TRBJ2-2, with 7 bases matching TRBD2. This sequence originates from a woman aged 50 to 60 in good health. Sequences were obtained from naive T cells sorted from blood. The CDR3: CASNQGGVGELFF. The CDR3 DNA reads TGCGCCAGCAACCAGGGAGGGGTCGGGGAGCTGTTTTTT.